This entry lists 5 T cell receptor beta chains sequenced from one sample in a study of cytomegalovirus exposure and HLA in healthy donors. Primers: 60 Vbeta forward and 13 Jbeta reverse. Sequenced by immunoSEQ multiplex PCR; TCRdb stores in-frame clones only, minus some. The repertoire includes over 45,000 clones, about four fifths of them detected once, and approximately 2.3% sits in the top ten. The sequenced material came from PBMCs. Receptor source: a boy under 18 in good health and CMV-seropositive.

The rearrangement links TRBV29-1 to TRBJ2-5, with a possible D match to TRBD2 (6 bases). The CDR3 runs to 13 residues. CDR1 and CDR2 from the germline V gene are SQVTM and ANQGSEA. V gave up 6 bases and J gave up 5 bases, with 16 bases separating them. The CDR3 sequence: CSVRRDLSETQYF. DNA of the CDR3: TGCAGCGTGCGGAGGGATCTGTCGGAGACCCAGTACTTC.

J is TRBJ1-5 and V is TRBV2; 11 nucleotides agree with TRBD1. Looked up from germline, CDR1 is SNHLY and CDR2 is FYNNEI. The CDR3 covers 19 residues. Trimming at V came to 5 bases and at J to 2 bases, leaving 14 bases not matched to a gene. CDR3 residues: CASSQEQKGTGGGNQPQHF. As DNA, the CDR3 is TGTGCCAGCAGTCAAGAACAAAAAGGGACAGGGGGTGGCAATCAGCCCCAGCATTTT.

This clone was seen only once. The chain recombines TRBV6-1 with TRBJ2-5; a possible D gene is TRBD2 (5 bases). Trimming removed 8 bases at V and 2 bases at J, with 12 bases between. CDR3 length: 13 residues. Germline CDR1 MNHNS, CDR2 SASEGT. The CDR3 nucleotides read TGTGCCAGCTCCGAAGAGGGTCAAGAGACCCAGTACTTC. Amino acids: CASSEEGQETQYF.

The chain joins TRBV5-1 to TRBJ2-3, with D maybe TRBD1 (5 bases). This CDR3 comprises 17 residues. CDR1 is SGHRS and CDR2 is YFSETQ in the germline V gene. Trimming stripped 1 base from V and 2 bases from J, with 17 bases between. In DNA, the CDR3 is TGCGCCAGCAGCTTGTGGAACCGACAGTCGCCCACAGATACGCAGTATTTT. This gives the protein CASSLWNRQSPTDTQYF.

The chain couples TRBV11-2 to TRBJ1-5, with 7 bases that match TRBD1. J was trimmed by 5 bases and V by 4 bases; bases with no gene match: 5. The CDR3 is 14 amino acids. Germline V gene lookup returns CDR1 SGHAT and CDR2 FQNNGV. This chain's CDR3 is CASSWDSGYQPQHF. The CDR3 coding sequence is TGTGCCAGCAGCTGGGACAGTGGGTATCAGCCCCAGCATTTT.